These T cell receptor beta chains were read from a single sample in a study of T cell responses to AZD1222 COVID-19 vaccine. Sequenced by immunoSEQ multiplex PCR; TCRdb stores in-frame clones only, minus some. This table holds hundreds of thousands of clones, approximately 94% found once. The specimen comprised peripheral blood, sampled 28 days after the second AZD1222 dose. All receptors come from an adult who received the AZD1222 COVID-19 vaccine. Each CDR3 is given with its conserved first and last residue. D genes are given only for firm matches. The size field is filled for only some rows; it gives once, few, many or a size class.

>TRBJ2-1|NA|TRBV3-1/TRBV3-2|NA|13
CASSQGQTGEQFF
TGTGCCAGCAGCCAAGGTCAGACTGGCGAGCAGTTCTTC
>TRBJ1-6|NA|TRBV2|NA|13
CAGGGEVDSPLHF
TGTGCCGGAGGGGGGGAAGTAGATTCACCCCTCCACTTT
>TRBJ1-1|NA|TRBV5-4|NA|10
CASRRGRAFF
TGTGCCAGCAGGAGGGGCCGGGCTTTCTTT
>TRBJ2-7|NA|TRBV5-6|NA|12
CASSRNSYEQYF
TGTGCCAGCAGCAGGAACTCCTACGAGCAGTACTTC
>TRBJ1-4|NA|TRBV5-4|NA|14
CASSFSRTNEKLFF
TGTGCCAGCAGCTTCTCGCGGACTAATGAAAAACTGTTTTTT
>TRBJ2-7|NA|TRBV2|TRBD2|18
CASRPGLAGGGSSYEQYF
TGTGCCAGCAGGCCGGGACTAGCGGGGGGTGGGAGCTCCTACGAGCAGTACTTC
>TRBJ1-2|NA|TRBV5-4|TRBD1|16
CASRLASGGQGGGYTF
TGTGCCAGCAGGCTTGCGTCCGGAGGACAGGGAGGTGGCTACACCTTC
>TRBJ1-6|NA|TRBV28|NA|15
CASSSPGPGDSPLHF
TGTGCCAGCAGCTCCCCCGGGCCAGGGGATTCACCCCTCCACTTT
>TRBJ2-7|NA|TRBV5-6|NA|17
CASSSLSGGLTPYEQYF
TGTGCCAGCAGCTCCTTATCCGGCGGCCTGACTCCCTACGAGCAGTACTTC
>TRBJ1-4|NA|TRBV14|NA|12
CASSQDTEKLFF
TGTGCCAGCAGCCAAGATACAGAAAAACTGTTTTTT
>TRBJ2-1|NA|TRBV5-1|NA|13
CASSLRWGNEQFF
TGCGCCAGCAGCCTCAGATGGGGCAATGAGCAGTTCTTC
>TRBJ2-7|NA|TRBV27|NA|14
CASALREFAYEQYF
TGTGCCAGCGCCCTGAGGGAGTTCGCCTACGAGCAGTACTTC
>TRBJ2-3|NA|TRBV29-1|TRBD2|15
CSVEGSGGPTDTQYF
TGCAGCGTTGAGGGTAGCGGGGGTCCTACAGATACGCAGTATTTT
>TRBJ2-7|NA|TRBV3-1/TRBV3-2|NA|11
CASSHRQQQYF
TGTGCCAGCAGTCACAGACAGCAACAGTACTTC
>TRBJ1-5|NA|TRBV30|NA|13
CAWSVGDTQPQHF
TGTGCCTGGAGTGTGGGGGATACTCAGCCCCAGCATTTT
>TRBJ1-1|NA|TRBV5-4|NA|14
CASSPRAGNTEAFF
TGTGCCAGCAGCCCCAGGGCAGGGAACACTGAAGCTTTCTTT
>TRBJ2-1|NA|TRBV4-3|NA|21
CASSQEKVEGLASAFYNEQFF
TGCGCCAGCAGCCAAGAAAAGGTCGAAGGGTTAGCTAGCGCGTTTTACAATGAGCAGTTCTTC
>TRBJ1-2|NA|TRBV4-1|NA|15
CASSQEKSSNYGYTF
TGCGCCAGCAGCCAAGAAAAATCCAGTAACTATGGCTACACCTTC
>TRBJ1-2|NA|TRBV27|NA|12
CASSPRGFGYTF
TGTGCCAGCAGTCCCCGTGGCTTTGGCTACACCTTC
>TRBJ1-2|NA|TRBV28|NA|15
CASSTQGGLSYGYTF
TGTGCCAGCAGTACTCAGGGCGGCCTATCTTATGGCTACACCTTC
>TRBJ2-5|few|TRBV6-1|NA|14
CASSEGGAVETQYF
TGTGCCAGCAGTGAAGGTGGCGCTGTCGAGACCCAGTACTTC
>TRBJ1-5|NA|TRBV19|TRBD1|15
CASSLRDRGMQPQHF
TGTGCCAGTAGTCTTCGGGACAGGGGGATGCAGCCCCAGCATTTT
>TRBJ2-2|NA|TRBV7-2|TRBD2|14
CASRGAGVVGELFF
TGTGCCAGCCGCGGAGCGGGAGTCGTCGGGGAGCTGTTTTTT
>TRBJ1-1|NA|TRBV3-1/TRBV3-2|NA|14
CASSQVVGETEAFF
TGTGCCAGCAGCCAAGTTGTGGGGGAAACTGAAGCTTTCTTT
>TRBJ1-2|NA|TRBV5-4|NA|14
CASSLSGLTYGYTF
TGTGCCAGCAGCTTGTCGGGACTAACCTATGGCTACACCTTC
>TRBJ2-1|NA|TRBV6-1|TRBD2|15
CASSELSGRIDEQFF
TGTGCCAGCAGTGAATTGAGCGGGAGAATTGATGAGCAGTTCTTC
>TRBJ1-5|NA|TRBV6-1|TRBD1|18
CASSEGTGAVYSNQPQHF
TGTGCCAGCAGTGAAGGGACAGGGGCCGTATATAGCAATCAGCCCCAGCATTTT
>TRBJ1-2|NA|TRBV4-3|TRBD1|15
CASSQDAAGGGGYTF
TGCGCCAGCAGCCAAGATGCGGCAGGGGGCGGTGGCTACACCTTC
>TRBJ2-7|NA|TRBV6-5|NA|10
CASWAYEQYF
TGTGCCAGCTGGGCCTACGAGCAGTACTTC
>TRBJ1-2|NA|TRBV28|TRBD1|15
CASRIGTGIFYGYTF
TGTGCCAGCAGAATAGGGACAGGGATCTTCTATGGCTACACCTTC
>TRBJ1-5|NA|TRBV18|NA|14
CASSPDYSNQPQHF
TGTGCCAGCTCCCCCGATTATAGCAATCAGCCCCAGCATTTT
>TRBJ2-2|NA|TRBV18|NA|18
CASSPFGGQSWDTGELFF
TGTGCCAGCTCACCATTCGGGGGACAGTCCTGGGACACCGGGGAGCTGTTTTTT
>TRBJ2-3|NA|TRBV11-2|NA|13
CASSLGPPDTQYF
TGTGCCAGCAGCTTAGGCCCTCCGGATACGCAGTATTTT
>TRBJ2-5|NA|TRBV29-1|NA|12
CSVEGGIETQYF
TGCAGCGTTGAAGGAGGAATAGAGACCCAGTACTTC
>TRBJ2-2|NA|TRBV5-1|TRBD1|13
CASSVDRAGELFF
TGCGCCAGCAGCGTGGACAGGGCCGGGGAGCTGTTTTTT
>TRBJ2-1|NA|TRBV28|NA|15
CASSLGGVGDNEQFF
TGTGCCAGCAGCCTAGGGGGGGTCGGCGACAATGAGCAGTTCTTC
>TRBJ2-7|NA|TRBV15|NA|15
CATSNFSGLRGEQYF
TGTGCCACCAGCAACTTCAGCGGCCTAAGGGGGGAGCAGTACTTC
>TRBJ2-2|NA|TRBV3-1/TRBV3-2|NA|14
CASSRTGNTGELFF
TGTGCCAGCAGCCGGACTGGAAACACCGGGGAGCTGTTTTTT
>TRBJ1-2|NA|TRBV27|NA|13
CASSRDGIYGYTF
TGTGCCAGCAGTCGGGACGGAATCTATGGCTACACCTTC
>TRBJ1-5|NA|TRBV5-6|NA|15
CASSPGLISNQPQHF
TGTGCCAGCAGCCCTGGACTCATTAGCAATCAGCCCCAGCATTTT
>TRBJ2-7|NA|TRBV2|NA|14
CASSEAGPRVAQYF
TGTGCCAGCAGTGAAGCTGGTCCCAGGGTTGCGCAGTACTTC
>TRBJ2-3|NA|TRBV7-8|NA|19
CASSLLVSADPLYTDTQYF
TGTGCCAGCAGCTTATTGGTATCCGCCGATCCGCTTTATACAGATACGCAGTATTTT
>TRBJ2-7|NA|TRBV27|NA|15
CASSLDSYPSYEQYF
TGTGCCAGCAGTTTAGACAGTTACCCCTCCTACGAGCAGTACTTC
>TRBJ1-4|NA|TRBV30|TRBD1|15
CAWSDTGTGNEKLFF
TGTGCCTGGAGCGACACGGGGACAGGGAACGAAAAACTGTTTTTT
>TRBJ2-7|NA|TRBV7-9|TRBD1|17
CASSSDLDRGPSYEQYF
TGTGCCAGCAGCTCCGACCTCGACAGGGGGCCTTCCTACGAGCAGTACTTC
>TRBJ2-7|NA|TRBV6-5|TRBD2|14
CASSSGLAAYEQYF
TGTGCCAGCAGTTCCGGACTAGCGGCGTACGAGCAGTACTTC
>TRBJ2-7|NA|TRBV2|NA|13
CASSEQVSYEQYF
TGTGCCAGCAGTGAGCAGGTCTCCTACGAGCAGTACTTC
>TRBJ2-2|NA|TRBV2|NA|12
CASSVGIRELFF
TGTGCCAGCAGTGTAGGGATTAGGGAGCTGTTTTTT